This record covers a single T cell receptor beta chain. Its antigen remains unknown. The data stem from a study of post-analysis software for immune sequencing data. Study in general: Multiple sclerosis in the patients followed relapsing-remitting, secondary progressive and progressive-relapsing courses.

Study results and limitations: TRBV5-6, TRBV5-1 and TRBV20-1 belonged to a set of roughly 5 TRBV segments that were more frequent in patients than controls.

CDR3 length: 15 residues. Germline V CDR1 and CDR2: SGHRS, YFSETQ. Deletions cut 1 base from V and 0 bases from J, with 8 bases between. Tagging with unique molecular identifiers was a feature of the TCR beta cDNA libraries. The T cell input of roughly 0.95 to 11 million gave about 470,000 cDNA molecules. TCRdb ran MiXCR on the PCR reads and lists one entry per CDR3 protein. The profile covers hundreds of thousands of distinct CDR3 sequences, with roughly 47% appearing a single time and roughly 1.7% taken by the ten largest. The chain links TRBV5-1 to TRBJ2-1; D perhaps matches TRBD1 (6 bases). The sequenced sample consisted of blood. The sequence was obtained from a girl under 18 with multiple sclerosis. CDR3 loop: CASSLRTDSYNEQFF. The CDR3 nucleotides are TGCGCCAGCAGCTTGAGGACAGACTCCTACAATGAGCAGTTCTTC.